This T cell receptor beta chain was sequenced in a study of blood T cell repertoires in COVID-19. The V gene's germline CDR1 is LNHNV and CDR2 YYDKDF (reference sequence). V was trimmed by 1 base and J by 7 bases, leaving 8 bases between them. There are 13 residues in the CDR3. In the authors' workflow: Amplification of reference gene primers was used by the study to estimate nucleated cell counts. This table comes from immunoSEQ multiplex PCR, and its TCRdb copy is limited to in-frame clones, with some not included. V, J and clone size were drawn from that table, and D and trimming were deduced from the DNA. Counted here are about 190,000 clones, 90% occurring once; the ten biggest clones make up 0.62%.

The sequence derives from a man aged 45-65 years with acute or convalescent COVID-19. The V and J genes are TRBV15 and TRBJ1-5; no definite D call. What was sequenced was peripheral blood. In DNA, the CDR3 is TGTGCCACCAGCAGAGGAATAGAACAGCCCCAGCATTTT. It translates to CATSRGIEQPQHF. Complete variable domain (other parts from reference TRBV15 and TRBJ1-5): DAMVIQNPRYQVTQFGKPVTLSCSQTLNHNVMYWYQQKSSQAPKLLFHYYDKDFNNEADTPDNFQSRRPNTSFCFLDIRSPGLGDTAMYLCATSRGIEQPQHFGDGTRLSIL.